The 2 T cell receptor beta chains in this list originate from one sample, sequenced in a study of shared clonotypes between healthy human individuals. TCRdb's copy holds only in-frame clones and misses some; the assay was immunoSEQ multiplex PCR. The table shows about 610,000 clones, with approximately 97% occurring only once. The specimen sequenced was naive CD4+ T cells sorted from blood. Subset described: CD45RA+ positively selected. The receptors derive from a woman in her 30s in good health.

The chain combines TRBV21-1 with TRBJ2-2; the table names TRBD2, a call not compared with the DNA. TRBV21-1 is a documented pseudogene. The CDR3 is 16 residues long. DNA of the CDR3: TGTGCCAGCACCGGATCCCTAGCGCCGAACACCGGGGAGCTGTTTTTT. It yields the protein CASTGSLAPNTGELFF.

The gene calls are TRBV25-1 and TRBJ2-1; the match to TRBD2 covers 12 bases. CDR1 and CDR2 (germline): MGHDK, SYGVNS. The CDR3 runs 16 residues. The V gene end was trimmed by 6 bases and the J gene end by 1 base; junction bases not matched to a gene: 4. This chain's CDR3 is CASRKLAGGSYNEQFF. In DNA, the CDR3 is TGTGCCAGCAGGAAACTAGCGGGAGGATCCTACAATGAGCAGTTCTTC.